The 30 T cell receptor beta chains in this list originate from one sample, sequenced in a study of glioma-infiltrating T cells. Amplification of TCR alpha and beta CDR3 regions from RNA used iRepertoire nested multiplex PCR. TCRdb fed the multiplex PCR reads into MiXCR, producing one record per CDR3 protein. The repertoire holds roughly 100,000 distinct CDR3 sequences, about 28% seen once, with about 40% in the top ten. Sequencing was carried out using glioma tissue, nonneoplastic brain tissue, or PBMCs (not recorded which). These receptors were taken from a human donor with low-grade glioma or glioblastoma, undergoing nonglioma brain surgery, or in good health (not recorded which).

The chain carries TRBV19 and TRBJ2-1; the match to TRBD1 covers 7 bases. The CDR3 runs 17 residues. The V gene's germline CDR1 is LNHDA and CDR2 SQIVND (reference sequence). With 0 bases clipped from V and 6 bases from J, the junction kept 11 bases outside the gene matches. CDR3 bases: TGTGCCAGTAGTATAGATGTGGTCGAGGGGGCGACCAATGAGCAGTTCTTC. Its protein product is CASSIDVVEGATNEQFF.

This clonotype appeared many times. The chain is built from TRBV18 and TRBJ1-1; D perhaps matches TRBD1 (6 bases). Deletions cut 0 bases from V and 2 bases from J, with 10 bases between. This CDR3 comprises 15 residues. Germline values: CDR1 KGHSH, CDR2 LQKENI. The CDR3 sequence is CASSPPGTTNTEAFF. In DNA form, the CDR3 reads TGTGCCAGCTCACCACCGGGGACAACTAACACTGAAGCTTTCTTT. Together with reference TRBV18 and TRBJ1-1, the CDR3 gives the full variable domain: NAGVMQNPRHLVRRRGQEARLRCSPMKGHSHVYWYRQLPEEGLKFMVYLQKENIIDESGMPKERFSAEFPKEGPSILRIQQVVRGDSAAYFCASSPPGTTNTEAFFGQGTRLTVV.

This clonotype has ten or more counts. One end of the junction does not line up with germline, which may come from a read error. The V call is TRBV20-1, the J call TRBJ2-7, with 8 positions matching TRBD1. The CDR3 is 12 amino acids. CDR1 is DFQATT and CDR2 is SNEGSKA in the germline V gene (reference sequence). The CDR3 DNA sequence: TGCAGTGCTAGTTCCTCGACAGGGGTCTCCCACTTC. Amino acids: CSASSSTGVSHF.

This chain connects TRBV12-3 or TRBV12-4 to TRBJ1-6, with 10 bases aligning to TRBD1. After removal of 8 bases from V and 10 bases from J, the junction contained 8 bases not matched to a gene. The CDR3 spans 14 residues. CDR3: CASCRTGGISPLHF. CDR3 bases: TGTGCCAGCTGCAGGACAGGGGGGATCTCACCCCTCCACTTT.

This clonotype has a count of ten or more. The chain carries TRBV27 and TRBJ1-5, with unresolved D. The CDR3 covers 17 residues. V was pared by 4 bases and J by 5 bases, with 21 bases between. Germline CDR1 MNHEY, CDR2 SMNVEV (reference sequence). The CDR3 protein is CASSSALWGNLDQPQHF. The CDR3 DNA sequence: TGTGCCAGCAGTTCCGCACTTTGGGGTAACCTTGATCAGCCCCAGCATTTT.

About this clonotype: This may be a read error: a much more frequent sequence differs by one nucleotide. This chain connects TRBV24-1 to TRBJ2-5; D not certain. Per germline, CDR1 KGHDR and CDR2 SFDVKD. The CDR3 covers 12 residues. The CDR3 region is CAVGQDQETKYF. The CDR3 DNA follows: TGTGCCGTTGGGCAAGACCAAGAGACCAAGTACTTC.

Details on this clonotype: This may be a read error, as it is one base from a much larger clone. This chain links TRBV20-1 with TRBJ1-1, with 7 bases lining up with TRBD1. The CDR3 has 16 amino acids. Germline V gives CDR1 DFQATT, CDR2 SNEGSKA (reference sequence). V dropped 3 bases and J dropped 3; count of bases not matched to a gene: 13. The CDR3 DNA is TGCAGTGCTAGTAAGCCGGGGACAGTGGGACACACTGAAGCTTTCTTT. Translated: CSASKPGTVGHTEAFF.

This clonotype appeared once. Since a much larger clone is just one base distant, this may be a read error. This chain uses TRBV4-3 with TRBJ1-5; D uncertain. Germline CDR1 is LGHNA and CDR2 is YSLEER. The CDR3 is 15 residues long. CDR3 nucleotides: TGCGCCAGCAGCCAAGGGGTTTATAGCAATAAGCCCCAGCATTTT. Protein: CASSQGVYSNKPQHF.

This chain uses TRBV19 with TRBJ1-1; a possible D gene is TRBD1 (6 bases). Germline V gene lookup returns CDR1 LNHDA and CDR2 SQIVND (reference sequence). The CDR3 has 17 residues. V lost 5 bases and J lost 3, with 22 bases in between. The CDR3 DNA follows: TGTGCCAGTAGTTCAGCTCAGGGGACAAGAGGCGACACTGAAGCTTTCTTT. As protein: CASSSAQGTRGDTEAFF.

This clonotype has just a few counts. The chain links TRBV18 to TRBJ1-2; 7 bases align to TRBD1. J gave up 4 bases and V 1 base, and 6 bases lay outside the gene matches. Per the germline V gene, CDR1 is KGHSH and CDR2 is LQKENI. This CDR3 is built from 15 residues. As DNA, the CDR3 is TGTGCCAGCTCACCACAGGGGGCTGAGTCCTATGGCTACACCTTC. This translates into CASSPQGAESYGYTF.

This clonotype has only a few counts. As DNA, the CDR3 is TGTGCCAGCAGTTTCAGGGTGAACCAGCCCCAGCATTTT. Translating gives CASSFRVNQPQHF. The rearrangement links TRBV12-3 or TRBV12-4 to TRBJ1-5; D is possibly TRBD1 (5 bases). The CDR3 has 13 residues. V was trimmed by 3 bases and J by 7 bases, leaving 10 bases between them.

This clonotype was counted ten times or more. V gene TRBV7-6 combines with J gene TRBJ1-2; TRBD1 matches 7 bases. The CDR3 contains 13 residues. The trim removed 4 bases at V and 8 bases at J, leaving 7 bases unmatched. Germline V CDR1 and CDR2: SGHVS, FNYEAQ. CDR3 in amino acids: CASSSTGIWGYTF. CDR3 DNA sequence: TGTGCCAGCAGCTCGACAGGGATATGGGGCTACACCTTC.

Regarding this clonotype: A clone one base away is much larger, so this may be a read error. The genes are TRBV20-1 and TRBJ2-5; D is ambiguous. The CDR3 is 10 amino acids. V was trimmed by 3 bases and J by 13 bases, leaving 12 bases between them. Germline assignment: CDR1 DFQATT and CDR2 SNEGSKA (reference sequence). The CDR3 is CSASSWITYF. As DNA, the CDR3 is TGCAGTGCTAGTTCCTGGATTACGTACTTC.

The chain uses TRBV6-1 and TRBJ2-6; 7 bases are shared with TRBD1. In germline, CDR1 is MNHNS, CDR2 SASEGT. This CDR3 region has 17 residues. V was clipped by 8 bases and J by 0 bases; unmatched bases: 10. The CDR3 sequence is CASGLGQDNSGANVLTF. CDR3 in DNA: TGTGCCAGCGGTTTAGGACAGGACAACTCTGGGGCCAACGTCCTGACTTTC.

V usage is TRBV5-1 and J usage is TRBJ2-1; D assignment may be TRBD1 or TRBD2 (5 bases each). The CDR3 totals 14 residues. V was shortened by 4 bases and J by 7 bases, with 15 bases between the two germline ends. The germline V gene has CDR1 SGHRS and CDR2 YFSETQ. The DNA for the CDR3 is TGCGCCAGCAGCCCCGGGGACCGACCGAATGAGCAGTTCTTC. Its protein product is CASSPGDRPNEQFF.

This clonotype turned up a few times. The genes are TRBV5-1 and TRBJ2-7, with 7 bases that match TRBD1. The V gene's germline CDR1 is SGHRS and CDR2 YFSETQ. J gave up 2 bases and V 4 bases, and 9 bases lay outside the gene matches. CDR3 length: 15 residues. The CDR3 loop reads CASSVARDSPYEQYF. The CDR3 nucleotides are TGCGCCAGCAGCGTGGCCCGGGACAGCCCCTACGAGCAGTACTTC.

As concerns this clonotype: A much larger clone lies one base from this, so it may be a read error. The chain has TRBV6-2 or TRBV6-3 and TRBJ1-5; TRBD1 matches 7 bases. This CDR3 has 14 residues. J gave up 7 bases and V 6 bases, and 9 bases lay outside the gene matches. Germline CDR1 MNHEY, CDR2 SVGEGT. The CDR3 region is CASRLLRDRQPQHF. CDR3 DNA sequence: TGTGCCAGCAGGCTCCTCCGGGACAGACAGCCCCAGCATTTT.

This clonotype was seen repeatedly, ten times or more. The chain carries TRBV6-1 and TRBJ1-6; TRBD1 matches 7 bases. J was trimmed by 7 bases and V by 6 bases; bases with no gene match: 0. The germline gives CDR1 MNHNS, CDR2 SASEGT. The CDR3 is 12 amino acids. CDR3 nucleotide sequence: TGTGCCAGCAGGACAGGGAATTCACCCCTCCACTTT. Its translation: CASRTGNSPLHF.

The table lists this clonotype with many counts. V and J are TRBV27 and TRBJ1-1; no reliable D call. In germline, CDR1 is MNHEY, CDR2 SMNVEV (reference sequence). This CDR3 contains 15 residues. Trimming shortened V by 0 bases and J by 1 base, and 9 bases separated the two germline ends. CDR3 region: CASSLSEDGNTEAFF. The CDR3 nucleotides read TGTGCCAGCAGTTTATCCGAGGACGGGAACACTGAAGCTTTCTTT.

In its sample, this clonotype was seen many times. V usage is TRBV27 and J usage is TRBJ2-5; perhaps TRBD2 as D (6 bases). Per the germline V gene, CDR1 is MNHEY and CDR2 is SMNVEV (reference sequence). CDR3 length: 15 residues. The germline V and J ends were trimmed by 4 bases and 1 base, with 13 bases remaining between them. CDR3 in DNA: TGTGCCAGCAGTTCCGCACTAGCTACCCAAGAGACCCAGTACTTC. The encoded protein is CASSSALATQETQYF.

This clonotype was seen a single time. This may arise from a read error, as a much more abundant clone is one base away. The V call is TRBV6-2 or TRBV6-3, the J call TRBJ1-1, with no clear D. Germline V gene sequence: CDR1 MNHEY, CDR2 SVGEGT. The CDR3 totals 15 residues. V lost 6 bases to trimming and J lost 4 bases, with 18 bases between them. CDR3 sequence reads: CASRSHPSGSTEAFF. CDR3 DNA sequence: TGTGCCAGCAGATCCCATCCATCGGGGAGCACTGAAGCTTTCTTT.

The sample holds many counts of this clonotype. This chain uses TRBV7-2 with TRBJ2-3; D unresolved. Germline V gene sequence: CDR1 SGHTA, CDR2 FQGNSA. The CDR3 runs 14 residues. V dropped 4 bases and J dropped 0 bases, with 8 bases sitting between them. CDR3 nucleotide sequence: TGTGCCAGCAGCTCGCTTATTAGCACAGATACGCAGTATTTT. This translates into CASSSLISTDTQYF.

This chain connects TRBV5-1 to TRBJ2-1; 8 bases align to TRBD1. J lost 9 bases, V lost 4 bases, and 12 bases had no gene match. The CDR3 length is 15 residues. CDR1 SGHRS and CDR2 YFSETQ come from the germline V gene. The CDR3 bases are TGCGCCAGCAGCGTCGGGACAGGCGCGATCAGTGAGCAGTTCTTC. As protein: CASSVGTGAISEQFF.

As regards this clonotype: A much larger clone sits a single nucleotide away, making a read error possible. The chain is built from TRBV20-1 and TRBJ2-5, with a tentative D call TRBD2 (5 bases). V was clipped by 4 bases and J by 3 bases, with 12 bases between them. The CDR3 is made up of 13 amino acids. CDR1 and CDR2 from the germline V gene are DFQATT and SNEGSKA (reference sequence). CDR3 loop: CSATFHGEETQYF. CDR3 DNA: TGCAGTGCTACCTTTCACGGGGAAGAGACCCAGTACTTC.

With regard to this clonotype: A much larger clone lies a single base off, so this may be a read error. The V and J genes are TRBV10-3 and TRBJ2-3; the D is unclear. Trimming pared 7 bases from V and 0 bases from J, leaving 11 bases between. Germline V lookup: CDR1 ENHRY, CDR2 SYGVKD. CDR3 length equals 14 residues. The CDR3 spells CAINDGSSTDTQYF. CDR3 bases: TGTGCCATCAACGATGGGTCTAGCACAGATACGCAGTATTTT.

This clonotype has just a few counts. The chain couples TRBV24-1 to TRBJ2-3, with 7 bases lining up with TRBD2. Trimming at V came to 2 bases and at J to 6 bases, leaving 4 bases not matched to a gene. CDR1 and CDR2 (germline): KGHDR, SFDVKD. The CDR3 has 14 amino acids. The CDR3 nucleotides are TGTGCCACCAGTGATTCCTCGGGGGGTGATACGCAGTATTTT. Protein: CATSDSSGGDTQYF.

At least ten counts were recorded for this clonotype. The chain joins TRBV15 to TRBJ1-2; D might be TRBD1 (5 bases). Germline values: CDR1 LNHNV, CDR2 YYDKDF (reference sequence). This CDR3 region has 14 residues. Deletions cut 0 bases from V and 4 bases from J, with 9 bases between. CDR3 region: CATSREDTTYGYTF. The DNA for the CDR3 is TGTGCCACCAGCAGAGAGGACACTACCTATGGCTACACCTTC.

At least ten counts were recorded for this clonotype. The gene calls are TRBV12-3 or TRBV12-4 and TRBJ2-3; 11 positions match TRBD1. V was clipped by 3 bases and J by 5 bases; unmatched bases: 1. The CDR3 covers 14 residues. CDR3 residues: CASSLGTGGDTQYF. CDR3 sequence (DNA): TGTGCCAGCAGTTTGGGGACAGGGGGAGATACGCAGTATTTT.

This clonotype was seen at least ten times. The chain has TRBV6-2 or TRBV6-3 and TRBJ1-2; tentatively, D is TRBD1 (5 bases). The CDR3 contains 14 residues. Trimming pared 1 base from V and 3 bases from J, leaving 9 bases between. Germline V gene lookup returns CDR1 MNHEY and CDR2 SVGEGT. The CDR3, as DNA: TGTGCCAGCAGTTACTTGGGGGAAGACTATGGCTACACCTTC. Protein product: CASSYLGEDYGYTF.

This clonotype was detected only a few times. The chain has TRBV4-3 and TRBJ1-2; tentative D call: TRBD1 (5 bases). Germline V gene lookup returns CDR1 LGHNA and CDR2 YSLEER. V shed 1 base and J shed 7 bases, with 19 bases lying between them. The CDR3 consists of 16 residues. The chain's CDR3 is CASSQGGLQGIRGYTF. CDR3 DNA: TGCGCCAGCAGCCAAGGAGGACTTCAGGGAATTCGTGGCTACACCTTC.